This T cell receptor (beta chain) appears in the sequencing data of a study of tumor-infiltrating lymphocytes in primary liver carcinoma. Study details: The patients, men and women alike, were aged 30 to 69 years.

Blood RNA came from unsorted whole blood; germline DNA was also extracted. To note about this clonotype: Germline and junction disagree at one end, which may indicate a read error.

There are 18 residues in the CDR3. The germline V gene has CDR1 SGHAT and CDR2 FQNNGV. Production of TCR beta cDNA used around 500 ng total RNA together with a constant-region primer. Three nested multiplex PCR rounds of slightly modified ARM-PCR generated TCR beta libraries. Forward primers for TRBV1-TRBV30 and a C-beta reverse primer served the first two PCR rounds, at approximately 10 cycles each. Each CDR3 protein is one row after TCRdb ran MiXCR on the multiplex PCR reads. Of nearly 200,000 distinct CDR3 sequences in the sample, less than 70% were seen once. This TCR was sampled from a woman aged 60-75 years with primary liver carcinoma and hepatitis B virus infection. The chain combines TRBV11-2 with TRBJ2-7, with 9 bases matching TRBD2. The sequenced sample was peripheral blood. CDR3 protein: CASTFSHSGSRPNYEQYF. In nucleotides, the CDR3 is TGTGCTAGCACCTTCAGCCATAGCGGGAGTCGACCCAATTACGAGCAGTACTTC. The entire variable domain, with the rest obtained from reference TRBV11-2 and TRBJ2-7, is as follows: EAGVAQSPRYKIIEKRQSVAFWCNPISGHATLYWYQQILGQGPKLLIQFQNNGVVDDSQLPKDRFSAERLKGVDSTLKIQPAKLEDSAVYLCASTFSHSGSRPNYEQYFGPGTRLTVT.